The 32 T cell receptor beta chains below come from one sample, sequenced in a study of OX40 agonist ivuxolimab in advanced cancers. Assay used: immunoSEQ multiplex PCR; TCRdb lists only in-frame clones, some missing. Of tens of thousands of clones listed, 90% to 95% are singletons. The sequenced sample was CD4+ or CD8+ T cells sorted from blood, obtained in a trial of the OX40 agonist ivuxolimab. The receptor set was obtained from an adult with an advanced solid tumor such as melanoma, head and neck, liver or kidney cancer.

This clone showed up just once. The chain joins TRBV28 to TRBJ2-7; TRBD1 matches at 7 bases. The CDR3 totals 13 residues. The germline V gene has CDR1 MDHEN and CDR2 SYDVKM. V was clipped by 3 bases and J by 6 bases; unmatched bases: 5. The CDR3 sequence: CASSFSPGGEQYF. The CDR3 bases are TGTGCCAGCAGTTTCTCCCCAGGGGGCGAGCAGTACTTC.

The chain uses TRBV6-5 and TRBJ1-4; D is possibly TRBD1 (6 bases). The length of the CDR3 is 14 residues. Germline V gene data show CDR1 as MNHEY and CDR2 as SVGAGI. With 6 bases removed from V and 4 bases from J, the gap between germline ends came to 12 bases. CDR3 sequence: CASRFRGLNEKLFF. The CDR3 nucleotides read TGTGCCAGCAGATTCAGGGGTCTTAATGAAAAACTGTTTTTT.

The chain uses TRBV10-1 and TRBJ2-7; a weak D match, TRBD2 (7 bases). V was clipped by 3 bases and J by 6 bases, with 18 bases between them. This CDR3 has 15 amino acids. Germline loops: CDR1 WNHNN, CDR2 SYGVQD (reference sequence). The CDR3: CASSDGGAPVSEQYF. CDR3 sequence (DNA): TGCGCCAGCAGTGATGGGGGGGCCCCGGTCTCCGAGCAGTACTTC.

The CDR3 loop reads CASSQQGGTNTGELFF. In DNA, the CDR3 is TGTGCCAGTAGTCAACAGGGGGGAACGAACACCGGGGAGCTGTTTTTT. This chain connects TRBV19 to TRBJ2-2; 8 bases are a match to TRBD1. J lost 0 bases, V lost 5 bases, and 5 bases had no gene match. Per germline, CDR1 LNHDA and CDR2 SQIVND (reference sequence). The CDR3 runs 16 residues.

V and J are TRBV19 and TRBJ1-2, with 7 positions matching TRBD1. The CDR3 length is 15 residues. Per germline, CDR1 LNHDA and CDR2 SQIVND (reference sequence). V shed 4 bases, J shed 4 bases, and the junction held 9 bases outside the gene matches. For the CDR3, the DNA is TGTGCCAGTAGTACCAGCTCGGGACAGATCTATGGCTACACCTTC. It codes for CASSTSSGQIYGYTF.

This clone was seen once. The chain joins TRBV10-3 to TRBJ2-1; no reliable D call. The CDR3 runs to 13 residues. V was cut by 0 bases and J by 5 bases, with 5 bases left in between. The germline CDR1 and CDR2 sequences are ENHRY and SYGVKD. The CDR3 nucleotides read TGTGCCATCAGTGAGTCCCTGAACAATGAGCAGTTCTTC. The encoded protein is CAISESLNNEQFF.

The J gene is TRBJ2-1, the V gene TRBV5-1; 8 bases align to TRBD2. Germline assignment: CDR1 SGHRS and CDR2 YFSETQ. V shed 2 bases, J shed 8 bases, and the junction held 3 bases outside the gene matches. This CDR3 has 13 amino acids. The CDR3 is CASSLVTSDEQFF. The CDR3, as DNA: TGCGCCAGCAGCTTAGTGACTAGCGATGAGCAGTTCTTC. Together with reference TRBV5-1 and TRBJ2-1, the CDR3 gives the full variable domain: KAGVTQTPRYLIKTRGQQVTLSCSPISGHRSVSWYQQTPGQGLQFLFEYFSETQRNKGNFPGRFSGRQFSNSRSEMNVSTLELGDSALYLCASSLVTSDEQFFGPGTRLTVL.

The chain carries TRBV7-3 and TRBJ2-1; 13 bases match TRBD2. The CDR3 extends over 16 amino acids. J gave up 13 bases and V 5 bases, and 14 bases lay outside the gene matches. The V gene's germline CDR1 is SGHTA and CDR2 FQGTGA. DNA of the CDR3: TGTGCCAGCAGCCCCCAAGGTGGACTAGCGGGAGAGGAACAGTTCTTC. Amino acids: CASSPQGGLAGEEQFF.

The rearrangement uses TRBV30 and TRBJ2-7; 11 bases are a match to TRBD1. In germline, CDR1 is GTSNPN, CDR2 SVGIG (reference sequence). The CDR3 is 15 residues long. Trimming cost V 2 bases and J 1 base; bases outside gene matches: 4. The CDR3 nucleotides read TGTGCCTGGAGTTTCGGGACAGGGGGTTCCTACGAGCAGTACTTC. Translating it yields CAWSFGTGGSYEQYF.

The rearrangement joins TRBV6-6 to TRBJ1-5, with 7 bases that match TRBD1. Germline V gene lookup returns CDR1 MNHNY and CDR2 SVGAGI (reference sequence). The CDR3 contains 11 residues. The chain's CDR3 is CAGGGEQPQHF. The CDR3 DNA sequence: TGTGCAGGGGGCGGGGAACAGCCCCAGCATTTT.

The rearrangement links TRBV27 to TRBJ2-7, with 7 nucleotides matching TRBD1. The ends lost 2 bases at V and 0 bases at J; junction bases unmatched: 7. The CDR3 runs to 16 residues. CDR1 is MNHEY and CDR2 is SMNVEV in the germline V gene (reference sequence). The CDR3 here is CASSLSGTVRSYEQYF. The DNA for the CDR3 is TGTGCCAGCAGTTTAAGTGGGACAGTACGCTCCTACGAGCAGTACTTC.

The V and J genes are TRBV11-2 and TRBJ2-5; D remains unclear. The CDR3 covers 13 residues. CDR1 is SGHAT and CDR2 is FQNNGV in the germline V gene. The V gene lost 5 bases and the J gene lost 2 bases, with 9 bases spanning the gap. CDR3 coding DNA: TGTGCCAGCAGCATAGGGATGCAAGAGACCCAGTACTTC. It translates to CASSIGMQETQYF. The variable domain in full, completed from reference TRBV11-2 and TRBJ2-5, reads EAGVAQSPRYKIIEKRQSVAFWCNPISGHATLYWYQQILGQGPKLLIQFQNNGVVDDSQLPKDRFSAERLKGVDSTLKIQPAKLEDSAVYLCASSIGMQETQYFGPGTRLLVL.

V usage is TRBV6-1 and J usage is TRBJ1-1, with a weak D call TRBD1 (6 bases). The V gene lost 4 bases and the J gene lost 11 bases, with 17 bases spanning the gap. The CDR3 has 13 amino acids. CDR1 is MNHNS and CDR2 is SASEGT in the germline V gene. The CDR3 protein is CASSGMGRGKAFF. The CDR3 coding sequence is TGTGCCAGCAGTGGTATGGGTAGGGGGAAGGCTTTCTTT.

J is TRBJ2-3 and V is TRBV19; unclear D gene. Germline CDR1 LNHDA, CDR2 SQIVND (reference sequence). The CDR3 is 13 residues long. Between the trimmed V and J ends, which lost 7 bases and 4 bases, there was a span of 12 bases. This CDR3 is CASKFSAADTQYF. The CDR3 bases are TGTGCCAGTAAATTCAGCGCGGCAGATACGCAGTATTTT.

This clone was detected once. CDR3 nucleotides: TGTGCCAGCTCAGTACCGGGACAGGGGGCCTACAATGAGCAGTTCTTC. Translating gives CASSVPGQGAYNEQFF. The chain has TRBV18 and TRBJ2-1; the match to TRBD1 covers 11 bases. V dropped 5 bases and J dropped 2; count of bases not matched to a gene: 5. The CDR3 runs to 16 residues. The germline V gene encodes CDR1 KGHSH and CDR2 LQKENI.

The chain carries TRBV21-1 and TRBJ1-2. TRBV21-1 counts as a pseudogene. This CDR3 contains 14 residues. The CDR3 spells CASSKRALGRGYTF. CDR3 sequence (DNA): TGTGCCAGCAGCAAACGGGCCCTAGGTCGGGGCTACACCTTC.

The CDR3 DNA follows: TGTGCCAGCAGTGATAATGAAGGGAACACCATATATTTT. Its translation: CASSDNEGNTIYF. The chain recombines TRBV6-1 with TRBJ1-3, with D hard to call. Trimming stripped 3 bases from V and 7 bases from J, with 10 bases between. This CDR3 comprises 13 residues. Germline lookup yields CDR1 MNHNS and CDR2 SASEGT.

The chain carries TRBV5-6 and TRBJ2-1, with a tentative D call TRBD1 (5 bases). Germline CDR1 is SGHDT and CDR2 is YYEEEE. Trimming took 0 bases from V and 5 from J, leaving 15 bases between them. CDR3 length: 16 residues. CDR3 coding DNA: TGTGCCAGCAGCTTGGCTAGGGGTTGGAGTGACAATGAGCAGTTCTTC. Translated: CASSLARGWSDNEQFF.

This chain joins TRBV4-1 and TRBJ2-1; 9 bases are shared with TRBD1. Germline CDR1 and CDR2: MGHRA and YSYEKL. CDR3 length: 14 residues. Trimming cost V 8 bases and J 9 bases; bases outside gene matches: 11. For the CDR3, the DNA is TGCGCCAGCGGCGGGACAGGGATATTCGGTGAGCAGTTCTTC. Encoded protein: CASGGTGIFGEQFF.

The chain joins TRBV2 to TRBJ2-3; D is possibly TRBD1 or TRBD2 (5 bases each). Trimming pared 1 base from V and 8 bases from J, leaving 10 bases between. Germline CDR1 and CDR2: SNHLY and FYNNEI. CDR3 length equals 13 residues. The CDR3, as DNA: TGTGCCAGCAGTGAAGACCGTGGGGGTACGCAGTATTTT. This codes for CASSEDRGGTQYF.

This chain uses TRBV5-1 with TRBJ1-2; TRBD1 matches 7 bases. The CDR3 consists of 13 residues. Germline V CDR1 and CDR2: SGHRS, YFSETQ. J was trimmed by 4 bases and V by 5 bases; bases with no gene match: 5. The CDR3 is CASSSGGSYGYTF. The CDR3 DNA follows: TGCGCCAGCAGTTCAGGGGGGTCCTATGGCTACACCTTC.

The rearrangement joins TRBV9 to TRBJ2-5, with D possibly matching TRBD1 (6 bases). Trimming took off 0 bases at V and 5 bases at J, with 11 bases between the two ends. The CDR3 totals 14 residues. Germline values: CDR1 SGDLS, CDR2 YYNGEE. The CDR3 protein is CASSVDHRAETQYF. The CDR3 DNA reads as TGTGCCAGCAGCGTAGATCACAGGGCGGAGACCCAGTACTTC.

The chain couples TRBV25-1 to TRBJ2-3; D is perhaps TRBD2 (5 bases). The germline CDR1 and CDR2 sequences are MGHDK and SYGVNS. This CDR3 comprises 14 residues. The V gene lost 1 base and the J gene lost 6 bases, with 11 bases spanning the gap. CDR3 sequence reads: CASSEWERSDTQYF. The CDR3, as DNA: TGTGCCAGCAGTGAATGGGAGCGAAGCGATACGCAGTATTTT.

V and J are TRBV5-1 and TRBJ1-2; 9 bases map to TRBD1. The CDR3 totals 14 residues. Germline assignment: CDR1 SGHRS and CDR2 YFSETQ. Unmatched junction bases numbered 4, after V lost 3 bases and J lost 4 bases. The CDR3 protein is CASSWTGEGYGYTF. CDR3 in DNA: TGCGCCAGCAGCTGGACAGGGGAGGGCTATGGCTACACCTTC.

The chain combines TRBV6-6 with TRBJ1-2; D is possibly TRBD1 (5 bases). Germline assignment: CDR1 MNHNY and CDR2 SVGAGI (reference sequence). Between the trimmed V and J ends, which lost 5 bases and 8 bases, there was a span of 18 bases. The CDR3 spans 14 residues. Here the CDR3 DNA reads TGTGCCAGCAGTCCCGGGACCGGGCAGAGGGGCTACACCTTC. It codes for CASSPGTGQRGYTF.

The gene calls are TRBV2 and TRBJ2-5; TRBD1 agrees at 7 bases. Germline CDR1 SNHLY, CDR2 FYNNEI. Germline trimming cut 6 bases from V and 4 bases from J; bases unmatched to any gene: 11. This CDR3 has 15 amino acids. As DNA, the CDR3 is TGTGCCAGCAGCATGGACAGGTCTGGGGGAGAGACCCAGTACTTC. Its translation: CASSMDRSGGETQYF.

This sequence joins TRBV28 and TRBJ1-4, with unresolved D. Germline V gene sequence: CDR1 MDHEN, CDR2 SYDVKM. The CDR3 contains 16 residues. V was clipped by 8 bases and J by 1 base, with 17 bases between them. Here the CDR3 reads CASHDTRALTNEKLFF. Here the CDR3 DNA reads TGTGCCAGCCATGACACACGGGCTTTAACTAATGAAAAACTGTTTTTT.

CDR3 sequence reads: CASSQEGGGNTGELFF. The CDR3 bases are TGTGCCAGCAGCCAAGAAGGAGGGGGCAACACCGGGGAGCTGTTTTTT. This chain joins TRBV4-2 and TRBJ2-2, with a tentative D call TRBD1 (7 bases). Between the trimmed V and J ends, which lost 0 bases and 2 bases, there was a span of 10 bases. CDR3 length: 16 residues. From germline, CDR1 is LGHNA and CDR2 YNFKEQ.

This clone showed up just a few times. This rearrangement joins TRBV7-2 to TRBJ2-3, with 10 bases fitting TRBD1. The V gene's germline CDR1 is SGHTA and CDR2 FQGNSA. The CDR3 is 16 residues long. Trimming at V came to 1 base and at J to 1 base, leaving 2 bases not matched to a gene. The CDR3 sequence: CASSLDGTGGTDTQYF. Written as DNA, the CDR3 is TGTGCCAGCAGCTTAGATGGGACAGGGGGCACAGATACGCAGTATTTT.

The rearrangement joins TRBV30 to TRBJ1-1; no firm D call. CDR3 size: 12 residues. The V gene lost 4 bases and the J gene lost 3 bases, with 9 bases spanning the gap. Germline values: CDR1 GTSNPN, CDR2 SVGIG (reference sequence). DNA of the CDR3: TGTGCCTGGAAGGGCCGGGACACTGAAGCTTTCTTT. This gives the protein CAWKGRDTEAFF.

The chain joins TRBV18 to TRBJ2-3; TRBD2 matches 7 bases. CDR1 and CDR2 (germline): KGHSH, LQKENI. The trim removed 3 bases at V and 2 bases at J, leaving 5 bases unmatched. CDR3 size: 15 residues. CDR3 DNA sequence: TGTGCCAGCTCACCGAGGACTAGTCACACAGATACGCAGTATTTT. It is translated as CASSPRTSHTDTQYF. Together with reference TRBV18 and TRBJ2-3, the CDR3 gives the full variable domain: NAGVMQNPRHLVRRRGQEARLRCSPMKGHSHVYWYRQLPEEGLKFMVYLQKENIIDESGMPKERFSAEFPKEGPSILRIQQVVRGDSAAYFCASSPRTSHTDTQYFGPGTRLTVL.

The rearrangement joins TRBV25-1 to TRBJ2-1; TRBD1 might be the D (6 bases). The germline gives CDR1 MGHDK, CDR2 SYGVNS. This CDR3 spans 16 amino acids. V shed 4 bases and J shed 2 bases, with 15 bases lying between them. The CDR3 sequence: CASSGLRDKAYNEQFF. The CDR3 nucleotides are TGTGCCAGCAGTGGCCTCCGGGACAAGGCCTACAATGAGCAGTTCTTC.